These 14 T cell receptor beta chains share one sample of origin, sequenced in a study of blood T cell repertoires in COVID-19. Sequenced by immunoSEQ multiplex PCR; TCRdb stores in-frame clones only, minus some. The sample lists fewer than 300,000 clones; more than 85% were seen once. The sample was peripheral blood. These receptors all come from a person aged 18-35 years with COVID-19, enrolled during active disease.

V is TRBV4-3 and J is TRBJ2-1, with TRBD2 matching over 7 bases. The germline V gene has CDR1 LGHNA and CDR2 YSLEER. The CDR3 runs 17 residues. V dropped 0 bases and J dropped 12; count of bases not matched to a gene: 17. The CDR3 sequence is CASSQDREGNRRSGQFF. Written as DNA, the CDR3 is TGCGCCAGCAGCCAAGATAGGGAGGGCAATAGGAGATCGGGGCAGTTCTTC.

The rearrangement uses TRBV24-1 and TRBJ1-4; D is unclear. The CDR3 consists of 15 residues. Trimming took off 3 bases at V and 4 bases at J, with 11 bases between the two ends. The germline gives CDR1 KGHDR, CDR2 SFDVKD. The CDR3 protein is CATSDAKEINEKLFF. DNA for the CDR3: TGTGCCACCAGTGATGCCAAGGAGATTAATGAAAAACTGTTTTTT.

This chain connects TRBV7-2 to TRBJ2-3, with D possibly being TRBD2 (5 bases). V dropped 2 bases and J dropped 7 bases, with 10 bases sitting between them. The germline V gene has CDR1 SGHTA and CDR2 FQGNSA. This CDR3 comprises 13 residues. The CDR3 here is CASSLQRANTQYF. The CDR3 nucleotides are TGTGCCAGCAGCTTACAGAGGGCGAATACGCAGTATTTT. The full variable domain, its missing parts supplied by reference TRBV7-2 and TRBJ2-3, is GAGVSQSPSNKVTEKGKDVELRCDPISGHTALYWYRQSLGQGLEFLIYFQGNSAPDKSGLPSDRFSAERTGGSVSTLTIQRTQQEDSAVYLCASSLQRANTQYFGPGTRLTVL.

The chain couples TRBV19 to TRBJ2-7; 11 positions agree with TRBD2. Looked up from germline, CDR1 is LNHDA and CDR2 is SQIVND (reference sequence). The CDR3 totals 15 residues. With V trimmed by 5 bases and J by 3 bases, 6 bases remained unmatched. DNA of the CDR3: TGTGCCAGTAGTCCCGGACTAGCGGGTGTCTACGAGCAGTACTTC. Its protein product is CASSPGLAGVYEQYF.

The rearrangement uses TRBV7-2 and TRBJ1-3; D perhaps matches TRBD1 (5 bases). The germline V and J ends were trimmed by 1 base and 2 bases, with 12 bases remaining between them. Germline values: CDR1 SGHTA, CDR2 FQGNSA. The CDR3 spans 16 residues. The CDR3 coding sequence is TGTGCCAGCAGCTTAGGGGCAGGGCGGACTGGAAACACCATATATTTT. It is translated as CASSLGAGRTGNTIYF.

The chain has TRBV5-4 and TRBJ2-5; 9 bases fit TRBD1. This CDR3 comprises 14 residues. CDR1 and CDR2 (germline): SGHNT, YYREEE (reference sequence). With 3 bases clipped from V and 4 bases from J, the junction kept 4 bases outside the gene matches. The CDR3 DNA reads TGTGCCAGCAGCTCGGACAGGGGAGGAGAGACCCAGTACTTC. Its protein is CASSSDRGGETQYF.

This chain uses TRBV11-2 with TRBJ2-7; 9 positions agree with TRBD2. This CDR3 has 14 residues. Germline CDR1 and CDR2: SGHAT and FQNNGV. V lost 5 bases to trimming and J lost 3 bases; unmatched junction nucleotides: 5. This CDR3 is CASSKIAGVYEQYF. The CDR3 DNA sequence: TGTGCCAGCAGCAAGATAGCGGGAGTCTACGAGCAGTACTTC.

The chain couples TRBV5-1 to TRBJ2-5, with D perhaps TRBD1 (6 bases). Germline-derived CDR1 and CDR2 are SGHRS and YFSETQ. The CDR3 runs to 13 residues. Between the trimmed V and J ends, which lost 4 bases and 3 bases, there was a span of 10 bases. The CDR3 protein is CASSPRTEETQYF. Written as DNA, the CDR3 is TGCGCCAGCAGCCCCAGGACAGAAGAGACCCAGTACTTC.

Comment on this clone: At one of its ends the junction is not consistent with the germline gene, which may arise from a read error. CDR3 residues: CASSLDGYTGELFF. CDR3 in DNA: TGCGCCAGCAGTTTGGACGGTTACACCGGGGAGCTGTTTTTT. The chain recombines TRBV5-1 with TRBJ2-2, with D unclear. The V gene's germline CDR1 is SGHRS and CDR2 YFSETQ. The CDR3 runs 14 residues.

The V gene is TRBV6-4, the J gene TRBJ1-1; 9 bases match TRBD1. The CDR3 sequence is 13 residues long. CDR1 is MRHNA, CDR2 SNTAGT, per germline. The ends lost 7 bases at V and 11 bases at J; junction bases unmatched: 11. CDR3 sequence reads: CASNWTGAVGAFF. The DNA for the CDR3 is TGTGCCAGCAATTGGACAGGGGCCGTCGGCGCTTTCTTT.

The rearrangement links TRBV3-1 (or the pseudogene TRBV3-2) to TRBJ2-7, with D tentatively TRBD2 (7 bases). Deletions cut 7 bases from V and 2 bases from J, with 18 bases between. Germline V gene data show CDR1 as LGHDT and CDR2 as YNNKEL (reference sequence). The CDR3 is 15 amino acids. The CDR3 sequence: CASNIKGGAPYEQYF. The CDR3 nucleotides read TGTGCCAGCAATATCAAGGGGGGGGCCCCCTACGAGCAGTACTTC.

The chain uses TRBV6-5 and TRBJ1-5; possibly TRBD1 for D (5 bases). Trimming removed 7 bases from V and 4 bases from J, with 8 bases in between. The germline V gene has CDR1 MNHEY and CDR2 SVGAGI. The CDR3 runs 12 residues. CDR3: CASKGPNQPQHF. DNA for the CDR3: TGTGCCAGCAAGGGGCCAAATCAGCCCCAGCATTTT.

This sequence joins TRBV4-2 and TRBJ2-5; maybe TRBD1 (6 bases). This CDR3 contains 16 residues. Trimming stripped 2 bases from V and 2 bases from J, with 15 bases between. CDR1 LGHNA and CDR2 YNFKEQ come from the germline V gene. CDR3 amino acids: CASSQTRTEGQETQYF. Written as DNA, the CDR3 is TGTGCCAGCAGCCAAACCCGGACAGAGGGTCAAGAGACCCAGTACTTC.

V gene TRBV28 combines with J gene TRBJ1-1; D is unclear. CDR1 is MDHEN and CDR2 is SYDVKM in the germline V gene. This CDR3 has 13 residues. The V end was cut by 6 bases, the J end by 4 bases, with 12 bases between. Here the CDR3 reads CASSPRGSTEAFF. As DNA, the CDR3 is TGTGCCAGCAGCCCACGCGGGTCCACTGAAGCTTTCTTT.